Listed below are T cell receptor beta chains from one sample, sequenced in a study of T cell responses to AZD1222 COVID-19 vaccine. Method: immunoSEQ multiplex PCR; TCRdb's copy keeps in-frame clones and lacks some. The sample includes about 110,000 clones, less than 95% of them seen just once. This specimen consisted of peripheral blood, obtained 28 days after the second AZD1222 dose. Receptors originate from an adult who received the AZD1222 COVID-19 vaccine. Each CDR3 is given with its conserved first and last residue. The order of the fields is clone size, V gene, D gene, J gene, CDR3 DNA, CDR3 protein. A D gene is named only where the DNA matches it firmly. Part of the rows lack a size; the others show once, few, many or a class for expanded clones.

-	TRBV18	-	TRBJ2-5	TGTGCCAGCTCACGCGTGGGGATGGAGGGATTAGACTTC	CASSRVGMEGLDF
-	TRBV24-1	-	TRBJ1-2	TGTGCCACCAGTGATTCGGTTACCCCTAACTATGGCTACACCTTC	CATSDSVTPNYGYTF
-	TRBV5-5	-	TRBJ1-2	TGTGCCAGCAGCTTGGTTCTGGCCCCCGGCGGCTACACCTTC	CASSLVLAPGGYTF
-	TRBV5-1	-	TRBJ2-1	TGCGCCAGCAGCTTGGGGTATGAGCAGTTCTTC	CASSLGYEQFF
-	TRBV5-1	-	TRBJ1-1	TGCGCCAGCAGCTTGGGAGACACTGAAGCTTTCTTT	CASSLGDTEAFF
-	TRBV18	TRBD1	TRBJ1-6	TGTGCCAGCTCACCATTCGCGGGACAGTCGATTTTGAGCCTCCACTTT	CASSPFAGQSILSLHF
-	TRBV5-1	-	TRBJ1-6	TGCGCCAGTCGACAGGACGATAATTCACCCCTCCACTTT	CASRQDDNSPLHF
-	TRBV5-1	-	TRBJ1-1	TGCGCCAGCAGAGATCGGACTGAAGCTTTCTTT	CASRDRTEAFF
-	TRBV7-9	-	TRBJ2-4	TGTGCCAGCAGCTTAGAAATTAGCAGAAAGTACTTC	CASSLEISRKYF
-	TRBV4-3	-	TRBJ2-2	TGCGCCAGCAGCCAAGTAGGAGCTCAGAGGAGAGGGGCGAACACCGGGGAGCTGTTTTTT	CASSQVGAQRRGANTGELFF
-	TRBV14	-	TRBJ1-1	TGTGCCAGCAGCCAAGTTGGACTGAACACTGAAGCTTTCTTT	CASSQVGLNTEAFF
-	TRBV4-1	TRBD2	TRBJ2-7	TGCGCCAGCAGCCACGGGGGGGCCTACGAGCAGTACTTC	CASSHGGAYEQYF
-	TRBV4-3	TRBD1	TRBJ1-2	TGCGCCAGCAGCCAAATGACAGGGGGTAGCGGCTACACCTTC	CASSQMTGGSGYTF
once	TRBV29-1	TRBD1	TRBJ2-7	TGCAGCGTGGAAACCGGGACAGGGGTCTACGAGCAGTACTTC	CSVETGTGVYEQYF
-	TRBV25-1	TRBD2	TRBJ2-7	TGTGCCGGAGAATCCAGCCGGGGGGACGAGCAGTACTTC	CAGESSRGDEQYF
-	TRBV6-5	-	TRBJ1-1	TGTGCCAGCAGTTACGGGGGGGAAGCTTTCTTT	CASSYGGEAFF
-	TRBV7-2	TRBD2	TRBJ2-7	TGTGCCAGCAGCTGGGAGGGCTCCTACGAGCAGTACTTC	CASSWEGSYEQYF
-	TRBV18	TRBD1	TRBJ1-1	TGTGCCAGCTCACCGGGGACAGGGACCTCATTTTCCGGAGCTTTCTTT	CASSPGTGTSFSGAFF
-	TRBV5-6	-	TRBJ1-6	TGTGCCAGCAGCTCGACCGGGGCCGATAGGGGACCCCTCCACTTT	CASSSTGADRGPLHF
-	TRBV19	-	TRBJ2-3	TGTGCCAGTAGCCGCAAGACTGGCAGAGATACGCAGTATTTT	CASSRKTGRDTQYF
-	TRBV4-3	TRBD2	TRBJ2-1	TGCGCCAGCAGCCAAGAAGTAGCGGGGGTCTACAATGAGCAGTTCTTC	CASSQEVAGVYNEQFF
once	TRBV30	-	TRBJ2-3	TGTGCCTGGAGCCCGCTGGGTACTACGAGGGATACGCAGTATTTT	CAWSPLGTTRDTQYF
-	TRBV7-2	-	TRBJ1-3	TGTGCCAGCACCCTGACAGAAGGAAACACCATATATTTT	CASTLTEGNTIYF
-	TRBV20-1	-	TRBJ1-2	TGCAGTGCCCCTACCGGTGGCTACACCTTC	CSAPTGGYTF
-	TRBV5-1	TRBD2	TRBJ2-7	TGCGCCAGCAGCTTGGCCGGGGGGTCCTACGAGCAGTACTTC	CASSLAGGSYEQYF
-	TRBV30	-	TRBJ1-1	TGTGCCTGGAGTGTTAAAATAACGGGGACACTAAACACTGAAGCTTTCTTT	CAWSVKITGTLNTEAFF
-	TRBV7-2	-	TRBJ1-1	TGTGCCAGCAGCCCTCAGATGAACACTGAAGCTTTCTTT	CASSPQMNTEAFF
-	TRBV7-8	-	TRBJ1-6	TGTGCCAGCAGCTTAGAAGGATTGGGTAATTCACCCCTCCACTTT	CASSLEGLGNSPLHF
-	TRBV30	-	TRBJ2-7	TGTGCCTGGAGTCTGGGTCTCTACGAGCAGTACTTC	CAWSLGLYEQYF
-	TRBV18	TRBD1	TRBJ2-7	TGTGCCAGCTCACCTAGGACAGGACTTTACGAGCAGTACTTC	CASSPRTGLYEQYF
-	TRBV7-2	TRBD2	TRBJ2-2	TGTGCCAGCAGCTTAGTAATCCGCGGGGGGGCCGGAACCGGGGAGCTGTTTTTT	CASSLVIRGGAGTGELFF
once	TRBV18	-	TRBJ1-1	TGTGCCAGCTCACCACTGACAGAGAACACTGAAGCTTTCTTT	CASSPLTENTEAFF
-	TRBV7-9	-	TRBJ2-3	TGTGCCAGCAGCGAAGAGGGGCACACAGATACGCAGTATTTT	CASSEEGHTDTQYF
-	TRBV5-1	-	TRBJ2-7	TGCGCCAGCAGCCCCGGGACAATCCCCCCCGAGCAGTACTTC	CASSPGTIPPEQYF
few	TRBV6-5	-	TRBJ2-2	TGTGCCAGCAGCCCAAATACAGGGGAGCTGTTTTTT	CASSPNTGELFF
-	TRBV21-1	-	TRBJ2-3	TGTGCCAGCAGCAAGCCTACCGCCCCATGGGCGGGGGCACAGCGCACAGATACGCAGTATTTT	CASSKPTAPWAGAQRTDTQYF
-	TRBV14	-	TRBJ1-1	TGTGCCAGCAGCCCAGGGGCAAGGAACACTGAAGCTTTCTTT	CASSPGARNTEAFF
-	TRBV7-6	-	TRBJ1-3	TGTGCCAGCAGCCTAGGGGGAACTTTTTTACTCTCTGGAAACACCATATATTTT	CASSLGGTFLLSGNTIYF
-	TRBV11-2	TRBD2	TRBJ2-1	TGTGCCAGCAGCTTGGCGGGGGGGCCGAGCTCCTACAATGAGCAGTTCTTC	CASSLAGGPSSYNEQFF
-	TRBV7-2	-	TRBJ1-5	TGTGCCAGCAGCCCACAGGGTCCCAATCAGCCCCAGCATTTT	CASSPQGPNQPQHF
-	TRBV28	-	TRBJ1-2	TGTGCCAGCAGGTGGGCGGAACTTAACTATGGCTACACCTTC	CASRWAELNYGYTF
once	TRBV19	-	TRBJ1-2	TGTGCCAGTAGTACGGCGGATCGGGCCCCTACTAACTATGGCTACACCTTC	CASSTADRAPTNYGYTF
-	TRBV30	TRBD1	TRBJ1-1	TGTGCCTGGATTCCGGGACAGGGGGCTGCTGAAGCTTTCTTT	CAWIPGQGAAEAFF
-	TRBV6-5	-	TRBJ2-7	TGTGCCAGCAGTTACCTGGGGGGCGCGTCGGTCGAGCAGTACTTC	CASSYLGGASVEQYF
-	TRBV21-1	-	TRBJ2-1	TGTGCCAGCAGCAAAGTCGTAGGCGGGTATAACAATGAGCAGTTCTTC	CASSKVVGGYNNEQFF
-	TRBV19	-	TRBJ1-5	TGTGCCAGTAGTATAAAGGGTGGGGGAGGCCCCCAGCATTTT	CASSIKGGGGPQHF
-	TRBV5-1	-	TRBJ2-7	TGCGCCAGCAGCTTGGTGCCTACGGGCGAGCAGTACTTC	CASSLVPTGEQYF
-	TRBV7-2	-	TRBJ2-4	TGTGCCAGCAGCTTAGATAGTGTGGGACACATAAACATTCAGTACTTC	CASSLDSVGHINIQYF
-	TRBV3-1/TRBV3-2	-	TRBJ1-4	TGTGCCAGCAGCCCCAACGTGGACAGCCTAGGGGAAAAACTGTTTTTT	CASSPNVDSLGEKLFF
few	TRBV5-4	-	TRBJ1-3	TGTGCCAGCAGGGCCTCCGGGACGTCTGGAAACACCATATATTTT	CASRASGTSGNTIYF
-	TRBV19	-	TRBJ1-1	TGTGCCAGTAGTACGACAGTCGTCGGTGAAGCTTTCTTT	CASSTTVVGEAFF
few	TRBV24-1	-	TRBJ2-3	TGTGCCACCAGTGCATCGAGGTTTTGTATTAGAGATACGCAGTATTTT	CATSASRFCIRDTQYF
-	TRBV12-3/TRBV12-4	-	TRBJ1-2	TGTGCCAGCAGTTTGGACAGCTATGGCTACACCTTC	CASSLDSYGYTF
few	TRBV6-4	-	TRBJ2-6	TGTGCCAGCAGTGACTCAGGGGGGGCTGGGGCCAACGTCCTGACTTTC	CASSDSGGAGANVLTF
-	TRBV3-1/TRBV3-2	-	TRBJ2-2	TGTGCCAGCAGCCAACAGGGGTTCGGGGAGCTGTTTTTT	CASSQQGFGELFF
-	TRBV7-3	TRBD2	TRBJ2-2	TGTGCCAGCAGCTTGGTTGGCGGGGAGGGCACCGGGGAGCTGTTTTTT	CASSLVGGEGTGELFF
once	TRBV19	TRBD1	TRBJ2-2	TGTGCCAGTAGTCCACACCGGGACAGGATACCCGGGGAGCTGTTTTTT	CASSPHRDRIPGELFF